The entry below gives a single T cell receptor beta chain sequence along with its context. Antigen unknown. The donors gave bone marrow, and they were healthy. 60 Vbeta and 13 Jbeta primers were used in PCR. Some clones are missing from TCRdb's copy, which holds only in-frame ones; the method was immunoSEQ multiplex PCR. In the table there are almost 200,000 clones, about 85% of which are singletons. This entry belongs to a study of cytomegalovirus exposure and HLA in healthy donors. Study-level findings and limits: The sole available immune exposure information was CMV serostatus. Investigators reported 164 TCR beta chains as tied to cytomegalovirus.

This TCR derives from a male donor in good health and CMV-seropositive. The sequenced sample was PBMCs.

CDR3 amino acids: CASTHSGSLYEQYF. The DNA of the CDR3 is TGTGCCTCCACCCATAGCGGGAGTCTATACGAGCAGTACTTC. The chain has TRBV25-1 and TRBJ2-7; 9 nucleotides align to TRBD2. CDR1 is MGHDK and CDR2 is SYGVNS in the germline V gene. CDR3 length equals 14 residues. V lost 11 bases, J lost 4 bases, and 12 bases stayed unmatched.